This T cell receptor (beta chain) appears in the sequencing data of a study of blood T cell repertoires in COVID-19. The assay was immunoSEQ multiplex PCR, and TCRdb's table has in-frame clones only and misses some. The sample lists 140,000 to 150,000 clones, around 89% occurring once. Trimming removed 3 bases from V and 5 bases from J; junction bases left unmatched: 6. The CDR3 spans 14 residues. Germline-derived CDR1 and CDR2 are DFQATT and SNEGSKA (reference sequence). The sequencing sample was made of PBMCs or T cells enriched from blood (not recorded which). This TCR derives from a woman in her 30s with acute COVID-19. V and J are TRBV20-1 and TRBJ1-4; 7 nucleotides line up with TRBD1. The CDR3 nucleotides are TGCAGTGCTAGTACCGGGACAGCGAATGAAAAACTGTTTTTT. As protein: CSASTGTANEKLFF.